The clone carrying this T cell receptor beta chain occurred a few times. The antigen is not known. Germline V gene data show CDR1 as SNHLY and CDR2 as FYNNEI. The CDR3 is made up of 14 amino acids. J lost 6 bases, V lost 3 bases, and 8 bases had no gene match. This specimen comes from a study of T-cell memory formation after mild COVID-19. Overall study findings and caveats: Clones that contracted clustered mainly in CM and EM if CD4+ and in EMRA if CD8+.

TCRdb redid the calling of the 5' RACE reads with MiXCR, one entry per CDR3 protein. The data contain about 190,000 distinct CDR3 sequences, 15% to 20% of them seen just once; the ten biggest clones take up 2.4%. The sample consisted of PBMCs or a T cell subset sorted from them (not recorded which). The TCR was taken from an adult woman who had mild COVID-19 (a few samples of this study predate the infection). Cell type and time point are not known. J is TRBJ2-7 and V is TRBV2; TRBD2 agrees at 7 bases. DNA for the CDR3: TGTGCCAGCAGTGAGGGACTACCTCTTGCCGAGCAGTACTTC. This codes for CASSEGLPLAEQYF.